The 3 T cell receptor beta chains given below trace back to one sample, sequenced in a study of shared clonotypes between healthy human individuals. Profiling relied on immunoSEQ multiplex PCR, and the TCRdb table lists in-frame clones only, not all of them. The sample lists over 2 million clones, roughly 92% seen once, with roughly 0.34% in the top ten. The sequenced sample was naive CD4+ T cells from PBMCs. This sample's subset: CD45RA+ positively selected. Source of these receptors: a man aged 18 to 29 in good health. Some clones in this sample may be carry-over from other donors' samples.

The CDR3 loop is CASKGWATDTQYF. The CDR3 DNA sequence: TGTGCCAGCAAGGGGTGGGCCACAGATACGCAGTATTTT. The chain has TRBV28 and TRBJ2-3; possible D gene TRBD1, 5 bases. The V gene lost 7 bases and the J gene lost 2 bases, with 10 bases spanning the gap. Germline V CDR1 and CDR2: MDHEN, SYDVKM. This CDR3 contains 13 residues.

J is TRBJ2-3 and V is TRBV28; TRBD1 matches at 8 bases. Trimming at V came to 6 bases and at J to 4 bases, leaving 12 bases not matched to a gene. CDR1 and CDR2 (germline): MDHEN, SYDVKM. The CDR3 is 16 residues long. The CDR3 DNA sequence: TGTGCCAGCAGCAAAGACCCGGACAGGGAGGCAGATACGCAGTATTTT. Its translation is CASSKDPDREADTQYF.

The chain combines TRBV5-4 with TRBJ2-1; D may match TRBD1 or TRBD2 (5 bases each). Germline assignment: CDR1 SGHNT and CDR2 YYREEE (reference sequence). This CDR3 region has 15 residues. Trimming cost V 0 bases and J 8 bases, with 15 bases left between them. The DNA of the CDR3 is TGTGCCAGCAGCTTGGGGGACCCCGACAGAGATGAGCAGTTCTTC. This codes for CASSLGDPDRDEQFF. The entire variable domain, with the rest obtained from reference TRBV5-4 and TRBJ2-1, is as follows: ETGVTQSPTHLIKTRGQQVTLRCSSQSGHNTVSWYQQALGQGPQFIFQYYREEENGRGNFPPRFSGLQFPNYSSELNVNALELDDSALYLCASSLGDPDRDEQFFGPGTRLTVL.